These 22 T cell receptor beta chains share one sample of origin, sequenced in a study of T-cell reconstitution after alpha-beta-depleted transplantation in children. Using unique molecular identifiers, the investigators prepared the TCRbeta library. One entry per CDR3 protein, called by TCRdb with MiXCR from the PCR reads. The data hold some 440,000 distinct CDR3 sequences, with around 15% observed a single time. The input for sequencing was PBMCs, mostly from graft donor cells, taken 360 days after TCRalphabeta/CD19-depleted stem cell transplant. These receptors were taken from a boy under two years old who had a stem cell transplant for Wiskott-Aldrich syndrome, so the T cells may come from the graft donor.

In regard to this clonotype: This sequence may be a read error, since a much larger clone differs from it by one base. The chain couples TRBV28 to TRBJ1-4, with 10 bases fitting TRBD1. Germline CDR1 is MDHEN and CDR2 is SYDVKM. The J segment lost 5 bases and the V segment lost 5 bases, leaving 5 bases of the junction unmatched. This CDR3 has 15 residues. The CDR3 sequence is CASSPPGQGNEKLFF. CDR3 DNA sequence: TGTGCCAGCAGTCCCCCGGGACAGGGGAATGAAAAACTGTTTTTT.

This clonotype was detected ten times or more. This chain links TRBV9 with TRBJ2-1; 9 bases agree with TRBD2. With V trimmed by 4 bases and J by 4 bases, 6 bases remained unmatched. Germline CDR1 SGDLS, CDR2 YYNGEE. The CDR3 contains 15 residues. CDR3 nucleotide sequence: TGTGCCAGCAGCCCCCGGCTAGCGGGATACAATGAGCAGTTCTTC. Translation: CASSPRLAGYNEQFF. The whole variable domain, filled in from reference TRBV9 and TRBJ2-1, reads DSGVTQTPKHLITATGQRVTLRCSPRSGDLSVYWYQQSLDQGLQFLIQYYNGEERAKGNILERFSAQQFPDLHSELNLSSLELGDSALYFCASSPRLAGYNEQFFGPGTRLTVL.

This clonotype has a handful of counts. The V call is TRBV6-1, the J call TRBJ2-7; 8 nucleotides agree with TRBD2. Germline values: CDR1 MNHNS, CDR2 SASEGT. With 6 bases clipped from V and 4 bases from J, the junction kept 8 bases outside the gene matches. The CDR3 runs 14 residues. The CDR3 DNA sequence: TGTGCCAGCAGCCCCAGCGGGGGCCAATACGAGCAGTACTTC. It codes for CASSPSGGQYEQYF.

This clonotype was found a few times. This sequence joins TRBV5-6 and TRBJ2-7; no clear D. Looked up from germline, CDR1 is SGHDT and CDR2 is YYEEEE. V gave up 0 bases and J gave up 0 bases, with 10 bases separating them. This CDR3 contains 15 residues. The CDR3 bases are TGTGCCAGCAGCTTGGAAATGGCAGGCTCCTACGAGCAGTACTTC. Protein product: CASSLEMAGSYEQYF.

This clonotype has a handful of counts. The CDR3: CSPPVDRGDYEQYF. The CDR3, as DNA: TGCAGCCCTCCCGTGGACAGGGGGGATTACGAGCAGTACTTC. The rearrangement links TRBV29-1 to TRBJ2-7, with 10 bases matching TRBD1. Trimming cost V 8 bases and J 4 bases; bases outside gene matches: 11. The CDR3 runs to 14 residues. Per the germline V gene, CDR1 is SQVTM and CDR2 is ANQGSEA.

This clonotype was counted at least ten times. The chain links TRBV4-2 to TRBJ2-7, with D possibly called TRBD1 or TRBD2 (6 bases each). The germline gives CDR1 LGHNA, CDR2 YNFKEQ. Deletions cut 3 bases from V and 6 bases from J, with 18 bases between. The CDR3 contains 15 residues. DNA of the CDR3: TGTGCCAGCAGCCAGCCCGGGGGCCTCTTCAGCGAGCAGTACTTC. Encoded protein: CASSQPGGLFSEQYF.

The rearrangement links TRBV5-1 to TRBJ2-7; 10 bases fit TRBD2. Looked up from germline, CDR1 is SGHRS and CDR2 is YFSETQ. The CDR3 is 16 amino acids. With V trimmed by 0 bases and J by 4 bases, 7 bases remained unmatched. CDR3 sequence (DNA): TGCGCCAGCAGCTTGGTGGCTAGCGGGAGCAGGTACGAGCAGTACTTC. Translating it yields CASSLVASGSRYEQYF.

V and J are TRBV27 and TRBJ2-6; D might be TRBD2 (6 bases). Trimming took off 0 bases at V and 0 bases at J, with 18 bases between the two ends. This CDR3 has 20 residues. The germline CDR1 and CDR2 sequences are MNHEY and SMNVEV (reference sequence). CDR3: CASSLSTGGRDGSGANVLTF. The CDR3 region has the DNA TGTGCCAGCAGTTTATCCACCGGTGGGCGGGACGGCTCTGGGGCCAACGTCCTGACTTTC. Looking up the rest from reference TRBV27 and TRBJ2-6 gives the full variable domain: EAQVTQNPRYLITVTGKKLTVTCSQNMNHEYMSWYRQDPGLGLRQIYYSMNVEVTDKGDVPEGYKVSRKEKRNFPLILESPSPNQTSLYFCASSLSTGGRDGSGANVLTFGAGSRLTVL.

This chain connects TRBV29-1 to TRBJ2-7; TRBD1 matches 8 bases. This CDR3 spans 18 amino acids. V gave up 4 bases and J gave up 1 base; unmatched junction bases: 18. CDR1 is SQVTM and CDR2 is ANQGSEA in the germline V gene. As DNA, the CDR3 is TGCAGCGTTGTGGTCCCGGACAGGGAAGGGGTAGGGTCCTACGAGCAGTACTTC. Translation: CSVVVPDREGVGSYEQYF.

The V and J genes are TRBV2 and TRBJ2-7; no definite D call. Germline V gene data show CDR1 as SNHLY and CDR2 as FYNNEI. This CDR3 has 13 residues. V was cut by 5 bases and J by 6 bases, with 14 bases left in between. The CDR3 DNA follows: TGTGCCAGCAGTACCTACTGGAAGGGCGAGCAGTACTTC. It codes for CASSTYWKGEQYF. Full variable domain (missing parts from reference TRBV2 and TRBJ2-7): EPEVTQTPSHQVTQMGQEVILRCVPISNHLYFYWYRQILGQKVEFLVSFYNNEISEKSEIFDDQFSVERPDGSNFTLKIRSTKLEDSAMYFCASSTYWKGEQYFGPGTRLTVT.

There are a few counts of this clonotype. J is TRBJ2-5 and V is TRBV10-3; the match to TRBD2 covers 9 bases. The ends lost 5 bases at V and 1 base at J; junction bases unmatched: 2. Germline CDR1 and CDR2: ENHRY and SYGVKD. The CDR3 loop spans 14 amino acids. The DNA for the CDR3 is TGTGCCATCAGTTTGACTAGCGGCCAAGAGACCCAGTACTTC. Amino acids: CAISLTSGQETQYF.

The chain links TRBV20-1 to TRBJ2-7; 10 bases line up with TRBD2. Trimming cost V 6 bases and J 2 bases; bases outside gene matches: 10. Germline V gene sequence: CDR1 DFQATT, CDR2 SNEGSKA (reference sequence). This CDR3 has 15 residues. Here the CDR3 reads CSADGVAGGTYEQYF. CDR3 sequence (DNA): TGCAGTGCGGACGGGGTAGCGGGGGGAACCTACGAGCAGTACTTC.

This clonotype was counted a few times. This CDR3 reads CATSDSLPHDTDTQYF. CDR3 sequence (DNA): TGTGCCACCAGTGATTCTTTACCCCACGACACAGATACGCAGTATTTT. The chain carries TRBV24-1 and TRBJ2-3; D remains unclear. The V gene lost 2 bases and the J gene lost 2 bases, with 13 bases spanning the gap. CDR1 and CDR2 (germline): KGHDR, SFDVKD. The CDR3 totals 16 residues.

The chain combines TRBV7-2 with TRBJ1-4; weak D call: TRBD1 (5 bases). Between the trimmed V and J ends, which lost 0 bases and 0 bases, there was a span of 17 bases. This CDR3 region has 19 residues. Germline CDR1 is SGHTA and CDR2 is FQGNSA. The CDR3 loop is CASSLAGPEFTTTNEKLFF. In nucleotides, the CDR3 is TGTGCCAGCAGCTTAGCGGGGCCAGAGTTTACAACAACTAATGAAAAACTGTTTTTT.

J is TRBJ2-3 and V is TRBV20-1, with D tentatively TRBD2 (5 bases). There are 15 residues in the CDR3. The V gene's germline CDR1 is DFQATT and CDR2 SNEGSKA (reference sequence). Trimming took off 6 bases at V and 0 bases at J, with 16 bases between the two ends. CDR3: CSARTGRTSTDTQYF. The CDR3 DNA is TGCAGTGCCAGGACTGGAAGGACTAGCACAGATACGCAGTATTTT.

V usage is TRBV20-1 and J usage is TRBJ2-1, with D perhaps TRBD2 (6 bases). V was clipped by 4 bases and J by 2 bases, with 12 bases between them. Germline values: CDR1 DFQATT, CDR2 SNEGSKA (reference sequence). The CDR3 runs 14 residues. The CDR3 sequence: CSAISSATYNEQFF. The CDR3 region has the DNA TGCAGTGCTATCTCTAGCGCCACCTACAATGAGCAGTTCTTC.

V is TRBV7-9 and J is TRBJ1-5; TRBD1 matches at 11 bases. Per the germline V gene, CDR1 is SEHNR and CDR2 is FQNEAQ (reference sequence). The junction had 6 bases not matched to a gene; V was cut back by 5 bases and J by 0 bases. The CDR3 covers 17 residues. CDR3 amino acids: CASSPGTGGYSNQPQHF. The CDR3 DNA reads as TGTGCCAGCAGCCCTGGGACAGGGGGATATAGCAATCAGCCCCAGCATTTT.

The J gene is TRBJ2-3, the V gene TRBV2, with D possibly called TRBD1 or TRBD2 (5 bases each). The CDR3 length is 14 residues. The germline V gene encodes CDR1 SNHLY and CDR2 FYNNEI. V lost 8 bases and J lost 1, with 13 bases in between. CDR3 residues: CASSGQGGTDTQYF. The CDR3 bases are TGTGCCAGCTCGGGGCAGGGTGGCACAGATACGCAGTATTTT.

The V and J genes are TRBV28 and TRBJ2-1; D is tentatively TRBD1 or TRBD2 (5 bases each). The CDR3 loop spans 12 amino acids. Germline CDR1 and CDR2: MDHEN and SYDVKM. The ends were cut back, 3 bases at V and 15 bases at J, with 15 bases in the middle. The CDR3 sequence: CASSLRGEIPFF. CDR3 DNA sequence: TGTGCCAGCAGTTTGAGGGGCGAAATTCCGTTCTTC.

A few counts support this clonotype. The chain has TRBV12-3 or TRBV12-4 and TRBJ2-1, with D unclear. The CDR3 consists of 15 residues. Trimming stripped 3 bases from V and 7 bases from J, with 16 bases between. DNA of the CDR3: TGTGCCAGCAGTTTTGGGCCACGCACTCCTAATGAGCAGTTCTTC. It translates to CASSFGPRTPNEQFF.

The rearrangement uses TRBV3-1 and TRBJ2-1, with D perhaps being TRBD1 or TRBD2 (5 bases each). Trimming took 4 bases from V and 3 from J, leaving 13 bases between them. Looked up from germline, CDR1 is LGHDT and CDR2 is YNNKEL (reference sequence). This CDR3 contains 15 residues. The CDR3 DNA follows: TGTGCCAGCAGCCCTGTTGAGGGGATCTACAATGAGCAGTTCTTC. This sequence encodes CASSPVEGIYNEQFF.

DNA for the CDR3: TGCGCCAGCAGCTTGACGTCGAGGGGAGTCCGGACTGAAGCTTTCTTT. Translated, it gives CASSLTSRGVRTEAFF. The J gene is TRBJ1-1, the V gene TRBV5-1; weak D call: TRBD1 (5 bases). CDR1 and CDR2 from the germline V gene are SGHRS and YFSETQ. The CDR3 length is 16 residues. Trimming took 1 base from V and 5 from J, leaving 18 bases between them.